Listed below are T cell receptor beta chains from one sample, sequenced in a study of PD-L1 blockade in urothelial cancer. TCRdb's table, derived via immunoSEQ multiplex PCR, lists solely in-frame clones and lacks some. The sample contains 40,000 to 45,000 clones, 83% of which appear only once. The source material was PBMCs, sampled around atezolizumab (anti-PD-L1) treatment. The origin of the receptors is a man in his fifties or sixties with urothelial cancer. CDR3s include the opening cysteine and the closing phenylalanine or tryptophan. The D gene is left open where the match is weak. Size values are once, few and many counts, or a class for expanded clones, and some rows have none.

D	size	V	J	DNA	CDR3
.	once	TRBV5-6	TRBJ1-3	TGTGCCAGCAGCCTGGGACCCGAGGACACCATATATTTT	CASSLGPEDTIYF
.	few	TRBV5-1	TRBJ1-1	TGCGCCAGCAGCCTGGACAGTATGAACACTGAAGCTTTCTTT	CASSLDSMNTEAFF
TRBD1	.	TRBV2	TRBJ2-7	TGTGCCAGCAGCGACAGGGACCCAACCTACGAGCAGTACTTC	CASSDRDPTYEQYF
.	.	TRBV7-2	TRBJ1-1	TGTGCCAGCAGCTTAGGTGTCGGTGGGAACACTGAAGCTTTCTTT	CASSLGVGGNTEAFF
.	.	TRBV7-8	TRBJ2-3	TGTGCCAGCAGCTTAGTCGGAGGGGGCACAGATACGCAGTATTTT	CASSLVGGGTDTQYF
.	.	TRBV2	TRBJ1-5	TGTGCCAGCAGTGCCAGGGCCAATCAGCCCCAGCATTTT	CASSARANQPQHF
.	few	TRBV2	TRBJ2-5	TGTGCCAGCAGGACGGATATATCCGCGGCCCAGTACTTC	CASRTDISAAQYF
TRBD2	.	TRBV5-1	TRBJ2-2	TGCGCCAGCAGCTTGGCCGAGGCGGGGGGGCCCGGGGAGCTGTTTTTT	CASSLAEAGGPGELFF
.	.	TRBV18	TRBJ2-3	TGTGCCAGCTCACCCGGTAGCGGCACAGATACGCAGTATTTT	CASSPGSGTDTQYF
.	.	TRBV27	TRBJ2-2	TGTGCCAGCAGCTGGGGGGACGACGGGGAGCTGTTTTTT	CASSWGDDGELFF
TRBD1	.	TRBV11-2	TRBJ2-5	TGTGCCAGCAGCTCGCCGACAGGGGCTAGTAGTAAACAGACCCAGTACTTC	CASSSPTGASSKQTQYF
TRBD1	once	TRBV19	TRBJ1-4	TGTGCCAGCGGGACAGCCGCAGCAACTAATGAAAAACTGTTTTTT	CASGTAAATNEKLFF
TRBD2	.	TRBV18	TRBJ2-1	TGTGCCAGCTCGCCAGGACTAGCGGGAGGTTACAATGAGCAGTTCTTC	CASSPGLAGGYNEQFF
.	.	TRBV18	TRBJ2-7	TGTGCCAGCTCACCCTCCAGGGTAGGCGCCTACGAGCAGTACTTC	CASSPSRVGAYEQYF
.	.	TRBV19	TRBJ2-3	TGTGCCAGTAGCCCATCGATGGCGGGGGCCGTCACAGATACGCAGTATTTT	CASSPSMAGAVTDTQYF
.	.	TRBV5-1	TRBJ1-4	TGCGCCAGCAGCGCCCATCTGACAGGCCTTAATGAAAAACTGTTTTTT	CASSAHLTGLNEKLFF
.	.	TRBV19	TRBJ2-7	TGTGCCAGTAGTACCACGCAGGGTCGCTACGAGCAGTACTTC	CASSTTQGRYEQYF
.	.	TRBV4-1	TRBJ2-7	TGCGCCAGCAGCCGCGCAGGGGCCGAGCAGTACTTC	CASSRAGAEQYF
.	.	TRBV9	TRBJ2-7	TGTGCCAGCAGCCCCCGGGGAGATTACGAGCAGTACTTC	CASSPRGDYEQYF
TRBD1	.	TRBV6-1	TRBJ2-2	TGTGCCAGCAGAGGACAGGGGATCCCCGCCGGGGAGCTGTTTTTT	CASRGQGIPAGELFF
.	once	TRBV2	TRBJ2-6	TGTGCCAGCACCCGTGTCCTCGACGACAGGCCGTTCTCTGGGGCCAACGTCCTGACTTTC	CASTRVLDDRPFSGANVLTF
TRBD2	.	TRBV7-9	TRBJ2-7	TGTGCCAGCATGGGACCTACAGGTTCTAGCGGGCAGTACTTC	CASMGPTGSSGQYF
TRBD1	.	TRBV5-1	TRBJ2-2	TGCGCCACCGGGACAGGGGACACCGGGGAGCTGTTTTTT	CATGTGDTGELFF
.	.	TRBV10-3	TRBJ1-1	TGTGCCATTGGTCCGACTGAGTGGGCTTTCTTT	CAIGPTEWAFF
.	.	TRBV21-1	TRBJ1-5	TGTGCCAGCAGCCGAGACTCCCTGGAACAGCCCCAGCATTTT	CASSRDSLEQPQHF
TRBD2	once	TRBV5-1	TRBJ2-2	TGCGCCAGCAGCTCCCTTAGCGGGTCGGACGGGGAGCTGTTTTTT	CASSSLSGSDGELFF
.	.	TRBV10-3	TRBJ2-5	TGTGCCATCAGTGGTGATAGCTCCTCGGGGACCCAGTACTTC	CAISGDSSSGTQYF
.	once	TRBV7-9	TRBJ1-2	TGTGCCAGCAGCTCGAACAGGGTTGGTGGCTACACCTTC	CASSSNRVGGYTF
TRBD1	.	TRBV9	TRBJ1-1	TGTGCCAGCACCAATCAGACAGGGATGAACACTGAAGCTTTCTTT	CASTNQTGMNTEAFF
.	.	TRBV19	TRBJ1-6	TGTGCCAGTAGTATAGAACAGACCCATTCACCCCTCCACTTT	CASSIEQTHSPLHF
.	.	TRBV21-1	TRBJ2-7	TGTGCCAGCAGCAACCAGGGACTAGCGGGGGGTCCCTACGAGCAGTACTTC	CASSNQGLAGGPYEQYF
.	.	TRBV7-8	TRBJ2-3	TGTGCCAGCAGTCCCTTCGGCACAGATACGCAGTATTTT	CASSPFGTDTQYF
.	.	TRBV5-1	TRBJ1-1	TGCGCCAGCAGCTTGGCGGCGGACACTGAAGCTTTCTTT	CASSLAADTEAFF
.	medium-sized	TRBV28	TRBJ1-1	TGTGCCAGCAGTTTATGGGAGGGAAAAGCTTTCTTT	CASSLWEGKAFF
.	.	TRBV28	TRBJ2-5	TGTGCCAGTGGACTACAAGAGACCCAGTACTTC	CASGLQETQYF
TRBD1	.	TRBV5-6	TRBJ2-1	TGTGCCAGCAGCTGGGGGACAGGGAACAATGAGCAGTTCTTC	CASSWGTGNNEQFF
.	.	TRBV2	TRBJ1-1	TGTGCCAGCAGACTACCTGGGACTGAAGCTTTCTTT	CASRLPGTEAFF
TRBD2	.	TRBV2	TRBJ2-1	TGTGCCAGCACTAGCGGGGGGGCTAGGGAGCAGTTCTTC	CASTSGGAREQFF
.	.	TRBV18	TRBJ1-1	TGTGCCAGCTCACCACCGGAGGGGACTGACACTGAAGCTTTCTTT	CASSPPEGTDTEAFF
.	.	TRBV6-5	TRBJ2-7	TGTGCCAGCAGTTATAACCGGGAAAGGGACTCCTACGAGCAGTACTTC	CASSYNRERDSYEQYF
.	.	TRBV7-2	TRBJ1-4	TGTGCCAGCAGCACTCAACAGGGCACGGGTGAAAAACTGTTTTTT	CASSTQQGTGEKLFF
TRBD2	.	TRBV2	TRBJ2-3	TGTGCCAGCGGGGCCGGGACTAGCGGGGGGGTAAATACGCAGTATTTT	CASGAGTSGGVNTQYF
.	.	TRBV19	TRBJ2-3	TGTGCCAGTAGTTCGACTTCACGAGATACGCAGTATTTT	CASSSTSRDTQYF
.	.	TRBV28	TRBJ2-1	TGTGCCAGCAGTTTGGGGAGGCTTAATGAGCAGTTCTTC	CASSLGRLNEQFF
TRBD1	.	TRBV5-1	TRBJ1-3	TGCGCCAGCAGCTTGGGGACAGGCTTCCTTGGAAACACCATATATTTT	CASSLGTGFLGNTIYF
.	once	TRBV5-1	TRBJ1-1	TGCGCCAGCAGCCTCCAACCCGGTGAGAACACTGAAGCTTTCTTT	CASSLQPGENTEAFF
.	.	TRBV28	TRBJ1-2	TGTGCCAGCAGTTTAAGTTCGGTCTATGGCTACACCTTC	CASSLSSVYGYTF
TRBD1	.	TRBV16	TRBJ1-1	TGTGCCAGCAGCCCCGCGGACAGGGGCACTGAAGCTTTCTTT	CASSPADRGTEAFF
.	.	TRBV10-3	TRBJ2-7	TGTGCCATCAGTGACGGGGGATGCTTC	CAISDGGCF
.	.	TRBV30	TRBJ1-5	TGTGCCTGGAGTGCAGGGATACCCAATCAGCCCCAGCATTTT	CAWSAGIPNQPQHF
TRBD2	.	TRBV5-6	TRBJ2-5	TGTGCCAGCAGCACCACTAGCGGGGGAGCGAGGGAGACCCAGTACTTC	CASSTTSGGARETQYF
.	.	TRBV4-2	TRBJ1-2	TGTGCCAGCAGCCAAGACTCTGCGTCGTCGGGGGATTTTGGCTATGGCTACACCTTC	CASSQDSASSGDFGYGYTF
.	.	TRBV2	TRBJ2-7	TGTGCCAGCAATCCGACAGTGGAAGTCAACGAGCAGTACTTC	CASNPTVEVNEQYF